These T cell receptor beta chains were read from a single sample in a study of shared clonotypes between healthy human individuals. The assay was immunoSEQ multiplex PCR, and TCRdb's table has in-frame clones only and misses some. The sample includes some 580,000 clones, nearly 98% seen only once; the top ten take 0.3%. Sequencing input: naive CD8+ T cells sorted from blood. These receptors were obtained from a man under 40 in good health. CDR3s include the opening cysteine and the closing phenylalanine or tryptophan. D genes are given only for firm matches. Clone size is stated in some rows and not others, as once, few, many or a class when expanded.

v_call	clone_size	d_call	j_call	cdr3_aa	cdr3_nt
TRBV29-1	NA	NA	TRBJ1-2	CSVDNYGYTF	TGCAGCGTTGATAACTATGGCTACACCTTC
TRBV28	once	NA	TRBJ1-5	CASSLLGDSNQPQHF	TGTGCCAGCAGTTTACTCGGGGATAGCAATCAGCCCCAGCATTTT
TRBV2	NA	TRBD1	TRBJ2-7	CASSDGQGTSSYEQYF	TGTGCCAGCAGTGACGGACAGGGGACAAGTAGCTACGAGCAGTACTTC
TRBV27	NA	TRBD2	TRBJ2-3	CASSPRTSGTDTQYF	TGTGCCAGCAGTCCCCGGACTAGCGGGACAGATACGCAGTATTTT
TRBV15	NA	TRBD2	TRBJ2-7	CATSSRAGIYEQYF	TGTGCCACCAGCTCACGAGCGGGAATCTACGAGCAGTACTTC
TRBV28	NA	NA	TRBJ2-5	CASSSVEGYSETQYF	TGTGCCAGCAGTTCTGTGGAGGGGTATTCGGAGACCCAGTACTTC
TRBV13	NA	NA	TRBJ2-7	CASSFGIIAYEQYF	TGTGCCAGCAGCTTTGGTATTATAGCCTACGAGCAGTACTTC
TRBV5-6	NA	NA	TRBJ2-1	CASSLDTYNEQFF	TGTGCCAGCAGCTTGGACACCTACAATGAGCAGTTCTTC
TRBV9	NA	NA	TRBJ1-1	CASSVGGSTEAFF	TGTGCCAGCAGCGTAGGAGGCAGCACAGAAGCTTTCTTT
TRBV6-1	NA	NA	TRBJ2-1	CAIDPRDGDYNEQFF	TGTGCCATCGATCCCCGGGACGGGGACTACAATGAGCAGTTCTTC